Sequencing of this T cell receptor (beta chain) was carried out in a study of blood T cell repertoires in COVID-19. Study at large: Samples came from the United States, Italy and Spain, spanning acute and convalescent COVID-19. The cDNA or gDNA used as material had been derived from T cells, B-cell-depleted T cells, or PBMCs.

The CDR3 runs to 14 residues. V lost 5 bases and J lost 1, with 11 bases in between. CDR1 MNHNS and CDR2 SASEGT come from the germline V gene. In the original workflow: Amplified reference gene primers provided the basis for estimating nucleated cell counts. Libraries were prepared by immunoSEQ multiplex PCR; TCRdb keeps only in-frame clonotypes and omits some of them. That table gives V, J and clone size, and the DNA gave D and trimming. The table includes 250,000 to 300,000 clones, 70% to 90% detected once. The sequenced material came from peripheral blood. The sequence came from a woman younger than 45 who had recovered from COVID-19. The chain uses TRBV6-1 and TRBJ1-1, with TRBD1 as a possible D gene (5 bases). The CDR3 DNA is TGTGCCAGCAGTTGGCGGAGGGGGAACACTGAAGCTTTCTTT. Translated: CASSWRRGNTEAFF.